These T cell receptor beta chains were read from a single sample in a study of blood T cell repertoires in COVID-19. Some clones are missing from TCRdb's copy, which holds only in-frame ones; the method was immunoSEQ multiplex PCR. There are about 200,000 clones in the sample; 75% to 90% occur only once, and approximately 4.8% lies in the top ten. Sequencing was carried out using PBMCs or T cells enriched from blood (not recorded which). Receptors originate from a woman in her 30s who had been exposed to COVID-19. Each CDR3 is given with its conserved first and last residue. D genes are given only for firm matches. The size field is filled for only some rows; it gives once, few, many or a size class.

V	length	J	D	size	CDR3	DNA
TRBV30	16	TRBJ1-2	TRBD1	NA	CAWSVLETGGYYGYTF	TGTGCCTGGAGTGTACTGGAGACAGGGGGTTACTATGGCTACACCTTC
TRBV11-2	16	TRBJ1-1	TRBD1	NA	CASSGRTGDGNTEAFF	TGTGCCAGCAGCGGGCGGACAGGGGACGGGAACACTGAAGCTTTCTTT
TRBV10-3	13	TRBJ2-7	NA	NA	CATAPTGAYEQYF	TGTGCCACGGCTCCAACGGGGGCCTACGAGCAGTACTTC
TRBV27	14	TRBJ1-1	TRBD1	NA	CASRPGQLNTEAFF	TGTGCCAGCAGGCCGGGACAGCTGAACACTGAAGCTTTCTTT
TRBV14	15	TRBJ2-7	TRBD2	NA	CASSQERGAVDEQYF	TGTGCCAGCAGCCAAGAGCGGGGGGCCGTAGACGAGCAGTACTTC
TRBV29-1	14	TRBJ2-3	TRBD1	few	CSVGGTGTSDTQYF	TGCAGCGTGGGGGGGACAGGGACCTCAGATACGCAGTATTTT
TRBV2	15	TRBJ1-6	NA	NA	CASSEAGTGNSPLHF	TGTGCCAGCAGTGAAGCAGGGACTGGTAATTCACCCCTCCACTTT
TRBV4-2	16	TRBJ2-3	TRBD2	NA	CASSPTSGGATDTQYF	TGTGCCAGCAGCCCCACTAGCGGGGGGGCAACAGATACGCAGTATTTT
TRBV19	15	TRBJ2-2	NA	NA	CASSISAGHTGELFF	TGTGCCAGTAGTATTTCGGCAGGTCACACCGGGGAGCTGTTTTTT
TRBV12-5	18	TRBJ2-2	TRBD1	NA	CASGFYLGQGENTGELFF	TGTGCTAGTGGTTTTTACTTGGGACAGGGAGAGAACACCGGGGAGCTGTTTTTT
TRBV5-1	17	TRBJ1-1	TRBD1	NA	CASRKRTGSFKDTEAFF	TGCGCCAGCAGAAAAAGGACAGGGTCCTTTAAGGACACTGAAGCTTTCTTT
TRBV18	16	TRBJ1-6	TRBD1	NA	CASSFDRVRPNSPLHF	TGTGCCAGCTCATTCGACAGGGTCCGGCCAAATTCACCCCTCCACTTT
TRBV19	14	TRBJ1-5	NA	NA	CASSSKRVGQPQHF	TGTGCCAGTAGTAGTAAGAGGGTCGGACAGCCCCAGCATTTT
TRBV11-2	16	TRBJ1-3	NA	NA	CASSLGGSSPGNTIYF	TGTGCCAGCAGCTTAGGTGGGAGTTCCCCTGGAAACACCATATATTTT
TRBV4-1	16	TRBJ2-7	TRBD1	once	CASSQDAGTGFDEQYF	TGCGCCAGCAGCCAAGATGCGGGGACAGGTTTCGACGAGCAGTACTTC
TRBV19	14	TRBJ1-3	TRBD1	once	CASSQGASGNTIYF	TGTGCCAGTAGCCAGGGGGCGTCTGGAAACACCATATATTTT
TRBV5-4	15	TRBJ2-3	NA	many	CASSPPGSVADTQYF	TGTGCCAGCAGCCCTCCGGGGAGTGTAGCAGATACGCAGTATTTT
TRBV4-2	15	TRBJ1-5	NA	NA	CASSQQTGLGQPQHF	TGTGCCAGCAGCCAACAAACAGGGCTAGGCCAGCCCCAGCATTTT
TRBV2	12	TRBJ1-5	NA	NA	CASRGLNQPQHF	TGTGCCAGCAGGGGGCTCAATCAGCCCCAGCATTTT
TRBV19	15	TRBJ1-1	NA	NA	CASKVGGIGRTEAFF	TGTGCCAGTAAGGTTGGCGGGATTGGAAGAACTGAAGCTTTCTTT
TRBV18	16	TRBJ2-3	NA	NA	CASSDLDSSSTDTQYF	TGTGCCAGCTCAGACCTCGACAGCTCTAGCACAGATACGCAGTATTTT
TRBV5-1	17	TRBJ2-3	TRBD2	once	CASSLGGTSGGTGTQYF	TGCGCCAGCAGCTTGGGAGGGACTAGCGGGGGTACCGGTACGCAGTATTTT
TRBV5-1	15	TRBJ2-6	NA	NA	CASSSRGGGANVLTF	TGCGCCAGCAGCTCGAGGGGAGGTGGGGCCAACGTCCTGACTTTC
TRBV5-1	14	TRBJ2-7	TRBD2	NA	CASRTTSASYEQYF	TGCGCCAGCAGGACGACTAGCGCTTCCTACGAGCAGTACTTC
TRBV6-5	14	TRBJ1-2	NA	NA	CASSYSGGGYGYTF	TGTGCCAGCAGTTACTCGGGAGGAGGCTATGGCTACACCTTC